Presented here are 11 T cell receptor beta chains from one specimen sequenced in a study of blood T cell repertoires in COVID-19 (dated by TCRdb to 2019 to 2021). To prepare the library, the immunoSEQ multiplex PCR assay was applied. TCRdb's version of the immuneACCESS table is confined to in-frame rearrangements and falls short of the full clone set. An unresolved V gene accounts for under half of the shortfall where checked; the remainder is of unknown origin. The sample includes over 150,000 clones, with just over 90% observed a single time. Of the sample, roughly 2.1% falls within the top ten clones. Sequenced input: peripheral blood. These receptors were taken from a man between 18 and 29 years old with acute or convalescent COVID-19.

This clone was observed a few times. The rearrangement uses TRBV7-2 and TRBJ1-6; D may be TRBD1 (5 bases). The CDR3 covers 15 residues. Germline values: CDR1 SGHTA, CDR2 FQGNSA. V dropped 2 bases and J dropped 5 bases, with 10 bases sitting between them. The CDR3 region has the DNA TGTGCCAGCAGCTTAATGACAGTAGATAATTCACCCCTCCACTTT. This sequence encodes CASSLMTVDNSPLHF.

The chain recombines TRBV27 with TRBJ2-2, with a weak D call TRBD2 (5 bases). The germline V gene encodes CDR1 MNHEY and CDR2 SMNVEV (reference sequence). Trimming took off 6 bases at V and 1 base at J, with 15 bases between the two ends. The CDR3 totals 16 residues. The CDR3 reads CASRTQNGKNTGELFF. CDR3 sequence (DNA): TGTGCCAGCAGAACCCAAAACGGGAAGAACACCGGGGAGCTGTTTTTT.

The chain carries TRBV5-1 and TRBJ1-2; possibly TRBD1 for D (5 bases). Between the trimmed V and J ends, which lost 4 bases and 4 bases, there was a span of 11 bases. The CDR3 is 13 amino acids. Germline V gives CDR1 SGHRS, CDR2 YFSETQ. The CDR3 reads CASSPTVGYGYTF. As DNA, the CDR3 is TGCGCCAGCAGCCCGACAGTTGGCTATGGCTACACCTTC.

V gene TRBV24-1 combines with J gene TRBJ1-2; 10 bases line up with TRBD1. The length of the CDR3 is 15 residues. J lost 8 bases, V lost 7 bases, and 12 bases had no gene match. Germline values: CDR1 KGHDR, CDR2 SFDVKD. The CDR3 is CATSSGTGDVGGYTF. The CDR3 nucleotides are TGTGCCACCAGCTCCGGGACAGGGGATGTCGGGGGCTACACCTTC.

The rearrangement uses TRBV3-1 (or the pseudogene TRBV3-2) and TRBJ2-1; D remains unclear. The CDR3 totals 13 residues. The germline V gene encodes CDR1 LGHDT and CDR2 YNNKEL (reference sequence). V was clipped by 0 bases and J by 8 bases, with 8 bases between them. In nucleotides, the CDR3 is TGTGCCAGCAGCCAAGATCGCGACTATGAGCAGTTCTTC. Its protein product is CASSQDRDYEQFF.

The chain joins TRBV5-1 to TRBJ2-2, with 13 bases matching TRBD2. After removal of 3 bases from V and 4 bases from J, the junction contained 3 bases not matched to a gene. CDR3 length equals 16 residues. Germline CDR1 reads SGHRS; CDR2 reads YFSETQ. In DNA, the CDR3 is TGCGCCAGCAGCTCCGGACTAGCGGGAGTCACCGGGGAGCTGTTTTTT. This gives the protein CASSSGLAGVTGELFF.

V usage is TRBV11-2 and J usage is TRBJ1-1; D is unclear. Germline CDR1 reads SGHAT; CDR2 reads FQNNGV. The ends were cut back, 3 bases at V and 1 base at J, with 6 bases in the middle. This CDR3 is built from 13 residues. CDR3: CASSFRGNTEAFF. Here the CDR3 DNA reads TGTGCCAGCAGCTTCCGGGGGAACACTGAAGCTTTCTTT.

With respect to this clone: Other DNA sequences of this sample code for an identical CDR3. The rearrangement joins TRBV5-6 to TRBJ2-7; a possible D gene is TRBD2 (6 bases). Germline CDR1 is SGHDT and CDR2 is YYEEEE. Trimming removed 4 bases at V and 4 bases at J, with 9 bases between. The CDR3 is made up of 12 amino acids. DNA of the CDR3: TGTGCCAGCAGCCCCGGGAGTTACGAGCAGTACTTC. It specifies CASSPGSYEQYF.

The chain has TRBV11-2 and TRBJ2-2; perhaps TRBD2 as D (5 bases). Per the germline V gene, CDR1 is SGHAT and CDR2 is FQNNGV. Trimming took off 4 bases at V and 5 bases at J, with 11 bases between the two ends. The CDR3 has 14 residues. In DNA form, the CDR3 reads TGTGCCAGCAGCTCGATCCGGGGAACCGGGGAGCTGTTTTTT. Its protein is CASSSIRGTGELFF.

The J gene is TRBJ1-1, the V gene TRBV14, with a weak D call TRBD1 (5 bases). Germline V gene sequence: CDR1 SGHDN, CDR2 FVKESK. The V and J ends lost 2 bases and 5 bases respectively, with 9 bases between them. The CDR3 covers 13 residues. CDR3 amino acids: CASSQNGGTEAFF. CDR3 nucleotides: TGTGCCAGCAGCCAAAACGGGGGTACTGAAGCTTTCTTT.

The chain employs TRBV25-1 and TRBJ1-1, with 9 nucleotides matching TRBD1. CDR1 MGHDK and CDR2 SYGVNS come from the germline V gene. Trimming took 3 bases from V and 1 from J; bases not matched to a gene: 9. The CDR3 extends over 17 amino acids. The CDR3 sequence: CASSELTGGTRNTEAFF. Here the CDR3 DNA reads TGTGCCAGCAGTGAGCTGACAGGGGGTACCCGGAACACTGAAGCTTTCTTT.